This T cell receptor (beta chain) was observed in a study of blood T cell repertoires in COVID-19. Study in general: The analysed material was cDNA or gDNA that came from T cells, B-cell-depleted T cells, or PBMCs.

The V segment lost 4 bases and the J segment 2 bases; nucleotides outside the gene matches: 2. The CDR3 covers 13 residues. Germline V lookup: CDR1 ENHRY, CDR2 SYGVKD. Data came from immunoSEQ multiplex PCR; TCRdb stores just in-frame clones and leaves some out. Here the sample spans 150,000 to 160,000 clones, 65% to 90% being singletons. The V call is TRBV10-3, the J call TRBJ2-7, with 7 bases matching TRBD2. Sequenced: peripheral blood. The source is a woman between 50 and 59 years old with acute or convalescent COVID-19. CDR3 nucleotides: TGTGCCATCAGTGCTAGCGGTACCTACGAGCAGTACTTC. Protein sequence: CAISASGTYEQYF.